The clone carrying this T cell receptor (beta chain) was recorded a few times. The sample originates from a study of spatial heterogeneity in lung cancer. Study information: At a median of roughly two years after resection, follow-up PBMC samples were sequenced when available. Raw-read counts averaged over ten per unique TCR and UMI combination.

This CDR3 has 15 residues. Germline V gene sequence: CDR1 LGHDT, CDR2 YNNKEL (reference sequence). V lost 0 bases and J 2 bases, leaving 10 bases between the germline ends. Time point noted: blood at routine non-recurrence follow-up after resection. TCRdb reprocessed the 5' RACE reads via MiXCR and lists one record per CDR3 protein. In the table there are fewer than 30,000 distinct CDR3 sequences, around 9.7% of which are singletons. The J gene is TRBJ1-1, the V gene TRBV3-1, with D possibly matching TRBD1 (6 bases). Sequencing was performed on PBMCs, taken at follow-up. This clonotype was sampled from a male donor with early-stage non-small cell lung cancer. The CDR3: CASSQDRGGNTEAFF. CDR3 in DNA: TGTGCCAGCAGCCAAGATCGAGGGGGAAACACTGAAGCTTTCTTT.